Listed below are T cell receptor beta chains from one sample, sequenced in a study of blood T cells in healthy people across ages. Via MiXCR, TCRdb re-called the 5' RACE reads, giving one row per CDR3 protein. The sample comprises roughly 500,000 distinct CDR3 sequences, less than 25% of which are singletons, and under 9% rests with the top ten. Separately, the same data were catalogued under a study of T cells of mothers and their children.

The material sequenced was blood. These receptors all stem from a boy aged 10-17 years in good health. The CDR3 runs from the conserved cysteine through the conserved F or W. The order of the fields is J gene, V gene, D gene, clone size, CDR3 protein, CDR3 DNA. A D gene is named only where the DNA matches it firmly. Clone size is given for some rows only: seen once, a few or many times, or a class if the clone is expanded.

TRBJ1-4,TRBV6-1,.,.,CASSEGYWGEKLFF,TGTGCCAGCAGTGAAGGATACTGGGGGGAAAAACTGTTTTTT
TRBJ2-1,TRBV5-1,.,.,CASSGPPTYNEQFF,TGCGCCAGCAGCGGTCCCCCAACCTACAATGAGCAGTTCTTC
TRBJ2-7,TRBV20-1,TRBD1,few,CSPTGIMNYEQYF,TGCAGCCCGACAGGGATAATGAATTACGAGCAGTACTTC
TRBJ2-5,TRBV5-1,.,many,CASSYQGKETQYF,TGCGCCAGCAGCTATCAGGGTAAAGAGACCCAGTACTTC
TRBJ2-3,TRBV28,.,few,CASSSGLATDTQYF,TGTGCCAGCAGTTCCGGGCTCGCCACAGATACGCAGTATTTT
TRBJ1-2,TRBV29-1,TRBD1,.,CSVIVTGGNYGYTF,TGCAGCGTTATAGTTACAGGGGGAAACTATGGCTACACCTTC
TRBJ2-5,TRBV5-6,.,.,CASSLDRGRAETQYF,TGTGCCAGCAGCTTGGATAGGGGGAGGGCGGAGACCCAGTACTTC
TRBJ2-1,TRBV27,.,.,CASSFYAGQRYNEQFF,TGTGCCAGCAGTTTTTACGCGGGACAGAGGTACAATGAGCAGTTCTTC
TRBJ2-7,TRBV6-2/TRBV6-3,TRBD1,.,CASSYSMDRGLSYEQYF,TGTGCCAGCAGTTACTCGATGGACAGGGGTCTCTCCTACGAGCAGTACTTC
TRBJ2-3,TRBV5-1,TRBD1,.,CASARTRGRTDTQYF,TGCGCCAGCGCTCGTACCAGGGGGAGAACAGATACGCAGTATTTT
TRBJ2-7,TRBV5-1,TRBD1,.,CASSFGTGENEQYF,TGCGCCAGCAGCTTCGGGACAGGGGAAAACGAGCAGTACTTC
TRBJ2-2,TRBV7-8,.,few,CASSLASSRGNTGELFF,TGTGCCAGCAGCTTAGCCTCTAGCAGGGGGAACACCGGGGAGCTGTTTTTT
TRBJ2-6,TRBV4-3,.,few,CASSQGEGTGANVLTF,TGCGCCAGCAGCCAAGGCGAGGGAACTGGGGCCAACGTCCTGACTTTC
TRBJ2-3,TRBV13,.,.,CASSRGWTRKSTDTQYF,TGTGCCAGCAGCCGAGGTTGGACACGGAAAAGCACTGATACGCAGTATTTT
TRBJ2-5,TRBV3-1,.,.,CAGSQESVDRREETQYF,TGTGCCGGCAGCCAAGAGTCGGTGGACCGTCGCGAAGAGACCCAGTACTTC
TRBJ1-2,TRBV19,.,.,CASSMIKVGYTF,TGTGCCAGTAGTATGATCAAGGTTGGCTACACCTTC
TRBJ2-1,TRBV29-1,TRBD1,.,CSVEDAGQGYNYEQFF,TGCAGCGTTGAAGATGCGGGACAGGGTTACAATTATGAGCAGTTCTTC
TRBJ2-2,TRBV29-1,.,few,CSAMTNVKAGELFF,TGCAGCGCTATGACTAACGTCAAGGCCGGGGAGCTGTTTTTT
TRBJ1-6,TRBV27,TRBD1,.,CASSLGTGEWPLHF,TGTGCCAGCAGTCTAGGGACAGGGGAATGGCCCCTCCACTTT
TRBJ2-7,TRBV5-4,TRBD1,.,CASSLENRGLGEQYF,TGTGCCAGCAGCTTGGAAAACAGGGGGCTGGGCGAGCAGTACTTC
TRBJ2-7,TRBV6-2/TRBV6-3,.,few,CATNPPGQGGYEQYF,TGTGCCACCAATCCCCCAGGCCAGGGGGGCTACGAGCAGTACTTC
TRBJ1-1,TRBV5-1,.,.,CASSLGGWDTEAFF,TGCGCCAGCAGCTTGGGGGGGTGGGACACTGAAGCTTTCTTT
TRBJ2-5,TRBV12-3/TRBV12-4,TRBD1,few,CASTPVSGQGDLYF,TGTGCCAGCACCCCGGTCTCGGGACAGGGTGACTTGTACTTC
TRBJ2-1,TRBV7-2,TRBD1,.,CASRRTPGQFYNEQFF,TGTGCCAGCAGGCGAACTCCGGGACAGTTCTACAATGAGCAGTTCTTC
TRBJ1-1,TRBV19,.,.,CASRSVEGRAEAFF,TGTGCCAGTAGATCGGTGGAGGGGAGGGCTGAAGCTTTCTTT
TRBJ2-3,TRBV4-2,TRBD2,.,CASSQESGRHADTQYF,TGTGCCAGCAGCCAAGAGAGCGGGAGGCACGCAGATACGCAGTATTTT
TRBJ2-7,TRBV12-3/TRBV12-4,TRBD1,few,CASSPLLGQSPSSYEQYF,TGTGCCAGCAGTCCGCTGTTGGGACAGTCTCCGAGCTCCTACGAGCAGTACTTC
TRBJ2-7,TRBV12-3/TRBV12-4,TRBD2,.,CASRPSGTYYEQYF,TGTGCCAGCAGGCCAAGCGGGACTTACTACGAGCAGTACTTC
TRBJ1-5,TRBV10-3,TRBD1,.,CAVQGASNQPQHF,TGTGCCGTTCAGGGGGCTTCTAATCAGCCCCAGCATTTT
TRBJ2-3,TRBV5-1,TRBD2,.,CASSLGPSGASTDTQYF,TGCGCCAGCAGCTTGGGCCCTAGCGGAGCTAGCACAGATACGCAGTATTTT
TRBJ2-5,TRBV6-1,TRBD1,many,CASSHGQGKETQYF,TGTGCCAGCAGTCATGGACAGGGTAAAGAGACCCAGTACTTC
TRBJ1-4,TRBV20-1,TRBD1,.,CSVATGASNEKLFF,TGCAGTGTCGCTACAGGGGCATCTAATGAAAAACTGTTTTTT
TRBJ2-2,TRBV9,.,.,CASSVDGPTNTGELFF,TGTGCCAGCAGCGTAGACGGGCCCACGAACACCGGGGAGCTGTTTTTT
TRBJ2-5,TRBV19,.,once,CASSAGRGAETQYF,TGTGCCAGTAGTGCTGGCAGGGGAGCAGAGACCCAGTACTTC
TRBJ2-5,TRBV20-1,TRBD2,few,CSAPKGLVEETQYF,TGCAGTGCGCCAAAGGGACTAGTCGAGGAGACCCAGTACTTC
TRBJ2-4,TRBV2,.,.,CASSELKEINPPGF,TGTGCCAGCAGTGAACTGAAAGAGATAAACCCCCCGGGCTTC
TRBJ2-1,TRBV29-1,.,.,CSVLEPGNEQFF,TGCAGCGTTCTAGAGCCCGGCAATGAGCAGTTCTTC
TRBJ2-7,TRBV5-5,.,.,CASSFLHRYEQYF,TGTGCCAGCAGCTTCCTACACCGCTACGAGCAGTACTTC
TRBJ2-3,TRBV28,.,.,CASSPYWGDATDTQYF,TGTGCCAGCAGTCCCTATTGGGGGGACGCCACAGATACGCAGTATTTT
TRBJ2-5,TRBV5-1,.,few,CASSAGDPSQETQYF,TGCGCCAGCAGCGCAGGGGACCCCTCTCAAGAGACCCAGTACTTC
TRBJ2-3,TRBV7-2,.,few,CASSHSPTVDTQYF,TGTGCCAGCAGCCACTCCCCCACAGTCGATACGCAGTATTTT
TRBJ2-7,TRBV2,.,.,CASSVILYEQYF,TGTGCCAGCAGCGTCATCTTATACGAGCAGTACTTC
TRBJ2-5,TRBV20-1,.,.,CSARDHVSFGETQYF,TGCAGTGCTAGAGATCATGTCAGCTTCGGGGAGACCCAGTACTTC
TRBJ1-1,TRBV3-1,.,.,CASSGPQAFF,TGTGCCAGCAGCGGTCCCCAAGCTTTCTTT
TRBJ2-5,TRBV12-3/TRBV12-4,.,few,CASSFFGEETQYF,TGTGCCAGCAGTTTTTTCGGGGAAGAGACCCAGTACTTC
TRBJ2-7,TRBV4-3,TRBD2,.,CASSQGLTSGTLYEQYF,TGCGCCAGCAGCCAAGGGTTGACTAGCGGGACCCTCTACGAGCAGTACTTC
TRBJ2-7,TRBV6-2/TRBV6-3,TRBD2,few,CASSPAGGNYEQYF,TGTGCCAGCAGTCCCGCCGGGGGGAACTACGAGCAGTACTTC
TRBJ2-3,TRBV4-3,.,few,CASSQDSVSSSPPDTQYF,TGCGCCAGCAGCCAAGATTCGGTCTCCTCGTCCCCCCCAGATACGCAGTATTTT
TRBJ1-1,TRBV4-1,.,.,CASSQDRGSTEAFF,TGCGCCAGCAGCCAAGACAGGGGTAGCACTGAAGCTTTCTTT
TRBJ2-7,TRBV27,.,few,CASSRTGEYEQYF,TGTGCCAGCAGCCGGACGGGAGAGTACGAGCAGTACTTC
TRBJ2-1,TRBV7-2,.,.,CASSLTHTFRPYEQFF,TGTGCCAGCAGCTTAACTCACACTTTCCGGCCTTATGAGCAGTTCTTC
TRBJ2-2,TRBV7-9,TRBD2,.,CASSDRTSRYTGELFF,TGTGCCAGCAGCGACCGGACTAGCCGGTACACCGGGGAGCTGTTTTTT
TRBJ2-5,TRBV29-1,.,few,CSVELFQEAQYF,TGCAGCGTTGAGTTATTCCAAGAGGCCCAGTACTTC
TRBJ2-5,TRBV20-1,TRBD1,.,CSAVSWDRQETQYF,TGCAGTGCTGTAAGCTGGGACAGGCAAGAGACCCAGTACTTC
TRBJ2-2,TRBV7-2,.,few,CASSLKPNTGELFF,TGTGCCAGCAGCTTGAAGCCTAACACCGGGGAGCTGTTTTTT